This TCR beta chain stems from a study of blood T cell repertoires in COVID-19. Study details: Sites in the United States, Italy and Spain provided acute and convalescent COVID-19 samples. T cells, B-cell-depleted T cells, or PBMCs provided the cDNA or gDNA that served as material.

This CDR3 comprises 14 residues. Germline V lookup: CDR1 SGHTA, CDR2 FQGNSA. V shed 5 bases and J 6 bases; nucleotides not matched to a gene: 7. In the source study's methods: Nucleated cell counts were estimated from reference gene primer amplification. TCRdb's table, derived via immunoSEQ multiplex PCR, lists solely in-frame clones and lacks some. That table supplies the V and J calls and clone size; D and trimming were determined from the DNA. Here the sample spans 46,000 or so clones, 80% to 90% being singletons. This TCR was recovered from a woman of 80 years or more with COVID-19, enrolled during active disease. The specimen sequenced was peripheral blood. This chain links TRBV7-2 with TRBJ2-1; 7 nucleotides agree with TRBD2. The CDR3 is CASSPRLAVNEQFF. The CDR3 nucleotides are TGTGCCAGCAGCCCTCGACTAGCAGTCAATGAGCAGTTCTTC. The full variable domain, its missing parts supplied by reference TRBV7-2 and TRBJ2-1, is GAGVSQSPSNKVTEKGKDVELRCDPISGHTALYWYRQSLGQGLEFLIYFQGNSAPDKSGLPSDRFSAERTGGSVSTLTIQRTQQEDSAVYLCASSPRLAVNEQFFGPGTRLTVL.